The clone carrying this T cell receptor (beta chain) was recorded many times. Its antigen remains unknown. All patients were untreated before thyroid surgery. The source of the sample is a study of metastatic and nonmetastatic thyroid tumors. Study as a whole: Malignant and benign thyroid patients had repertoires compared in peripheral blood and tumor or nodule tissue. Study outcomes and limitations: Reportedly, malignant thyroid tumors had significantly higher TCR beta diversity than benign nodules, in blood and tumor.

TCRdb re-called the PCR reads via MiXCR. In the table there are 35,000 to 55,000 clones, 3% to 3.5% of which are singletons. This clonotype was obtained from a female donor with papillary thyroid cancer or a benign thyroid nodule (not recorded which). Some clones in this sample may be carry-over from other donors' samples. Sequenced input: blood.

The CDR3 DNA reads TGTGCCAGCAGTGGACAGGGGGCGGACGGGGAGCTGTTTTTT. Its protein product is CASSGQGADGELFF. The gene calls are TRBV2 and TRBJ2-2; 10 bases are shared with TRBD1. CDR3 size: 14 residues. V shed 4 bases, J shed 7 bases, and the junction held 3 bases outside the gene matches. The V gene's germline CDR1 is SNHLY and CDR2 FYNNEI.